These T cell receptor beta chains were read from a single sample in a study of T cells after yellow fever vaccination. TCRdb re-analysed the 5' RACE reads in MiXCR, keeping a single row per CDR3 protein. This sample has under 600,000 distinct CDR3 sequences; 20% to 25% occur once, and the top ten carry roughly 16%. The sequencing used PBMCs, collected roughly 20 days after the first yellow fever vaccination. The receptors stem from a man between 18 and 35 years old who received the YFV17D yellow fever vaccine. Both conserved end residues are part of each CDR3. D genes are given only for firm matches. Not all rows give a size; the values are once, few, many and, for expanded clones, a class.

.,TRBJ2-3,TRBV2,TRBD2,CTCSLGPAGGQYTDTQYF,TGTACCTGCAGTTTAGGCCCAGCGGGGGGCCAATACACAGATACGCAGTATTTT
few,TRBJ2-3,TRBV20-1,TRBD2,CSARSLSRGGLSTDTQYF,TGCAGTGCTAGATCCCTCAGCCGCGGGGGACTTAGCACAGATACGCAGTATTTT
.,TRBJ1-1,TRBV4-3,TRBD1,CASSQYRGVTEAFF,TGCGCCAGCAGCCAGTACAGGGGGGTCACTGAAGCTTTCTTT
.,TRBJ2-7,TRBV24-1,TRBD1,CATSDLEDRASYEQYF,TGTGCCACCAGTGATTTGGAGGACAGGGCATCCTACGAGCAGTACTTC
few,TRBJ2-3,TRBV2,TRBD1,CASVAQGASDTQYF,TGTGCCAGCGTCGCCCAGGGGGCCTCAGATACGCAGTATTTT
.,TRBJ1-2,TRBV5-6,.,CASSLDWGGYGYTF,TGTGCCAGCAGCCTTGACTGGGGAGGCTATGGCTACACCTTC
.,TRBJ2-5,TRBV4-2,TRBD2,CASSQDGTTFLETQYF,TGTGCCAGCAGCCAAGACGGGACTACCTTCTTAGAGACCCAGTACTTC
few,TRBJ2-4,TRBV11-2,TRBD1,CASSADRARNIQYF,TGTGCCAGCAGCGCGGACAGGGCTAGAAACATTCAGTACTTC
.,TRBJ1-1,TRBV5-1,.,CASSLGVGGATEAFF,TGCGCCAGCAGCTTGGGGGTCGGGGGAGCCACTGAAGCTTTCTTT
.,TRBJ2-1,TRBV24-1,.,CATSDFSNEQFF,TGTGCCACCAGTGATTTCAGCAATGAGCAGTTCTTC
.,TRBJ2-2,TRBV12-3/TRBV12-4,TRBD1,CASRTGAGELFF,TGTGCCAGCAGGACAGGGGCCGGGGAGCTGTTTTTT
.,TRBJ2-1,TRBV12-3/TRBV12-4,TRBD1,CASTPGTGVGNEQFF,TGTGCCAGCACCCCCGGGACAGGGGTGGGCAATGAGCAGTTCTTC
few,TRBJ1-2,TRBV20-1,.,CSAKDLARGYTF,TGCAGTGCTAAGGATTTAGCTAGGGGCTACACCTTC
few,TRBJ2-5,TRBV5-5,.,CASSSSGQSVQETQYF,TGTGCCAGCAGCTCATCGGGACAATCCGTCCAAGAGACCCAGTACTTC
few,TRBJ2-5,TRBV5-1,.,CASSRSGFPETQYF,TGCGCCAGCAGCCGTTCAGGGTTCCCAGAGACCCAGTACTTC
.,TRBJ2-5,TRBV5-1,.,CASGPISQETQYF,TGCGCCAGCGGGCCTATCTCCCAAGAGACCCAGTACTTC
few,TRBJ2-5,TRBV20-1,.,CSAREGYQETQYF,TGCAGTGCTAGAGAGGGGTACCAAGAGACCCAGTACTTC
few,TRBJ1-1,TRBV7-9,.,CASSRTTPGTEAFF,TGTGCCAGCAGTCGAACCACACCGGGAACTGAAGCTTTCTTT
few,TRBJ2-1,TRBV5-5,.,CASSLFGGQSSYNEQFF,TGTGCCAGCAGCTTGTTCGGTGGCCAGAGCTCCTACAATGAGCAGTTCTTC
few,TRBJ1-2,TRBV5-4,TRBD1,CASSPATGVYGYTF,TGTGCCAGCAGCCCGGCGACAGGGGTCTATGGCTACACCTTC
.,TRBJ2-7,TRBV5-5,TRBD1,CASSLTPGQFYEQYF,TGTGCCAGCAGCTTGACCCCGGGACAGTTCTACGAGCAGTACTTC
few,TRBJ2-7,TRBV7-2,.,CASSLEGGWRVYEQYF,TGTGCCAGCAGCTTAGAGGGCGGCTGGCGGGTCTACGAGCAGTACTTC
few,TRBJ2-4,TRBV5-1,TRBD2,CASSLEGTSGGAIDIQYF,TGCGCCAGCAGCTTGGAAGGGACTAGCGGGGGGGCCATCGACATTCAGTACTTC
few,TRBJ1-3,TRBV7-8,TRBD1,CASSPRDRLLHDIANTIYF,TGTGCCAGCAGCCCCAGGGACAGACTATTGCACGATATTGCAAACACCATATATTTT
many,TRBJ2-7,TRBV3-1,.,CASSQGGYEQYF,TGTGCCAGCAGCCAAGGGGGCTACGAGCAGTACTTC
few,TRBJ1-1,TRBV4-3,TRBD1,CASSPGQELNTEAFF,TGCGCCAGCAGCCCTGGACAGGAGCTGAACACTGAAGCTTTCTTT
few,TRBJ2-1,TRBV20-1,TRBD2,CSARGGGESNEQFF,TGCAGTGCTAGAGGTGGGGGGGAAAGCAATGAGCAGTTCTTC
few,TRBJ1-2,TRBV12-3/TRBV12-4,TRBD1,CASNSGQGYGYTF,TGTGCCAGCAATTCCGGACAGGGGTATGGCTACACCTTC
few,TRBJ1-1,TRBV18,.,CASSPLGVRTEAFF,TGTGCCAGCTCACCACTCGGGGTACGCACTGAAGCTTTCTTT
few,TRBJ1-1,TRBV7-9,.,CASSHWNTEAFF,TGTGCCAGCAGCCACTGGAACACTGAAGCTTTCTTT
.,TRBJ2-3,TRBV7-3,TRBD2,CASSGREGGGPSSTDTQYF,TGTGCCAGCAGCGGAAGAGAGGGCGGGGGGCCCTCTAGCACAGATACGCAGTATTTT
few,TRBJ2-1,TRBV12-3/TRBV12-4,.,CASSFGASNEQFF,TGTGCCAGCAGTTTTGGGGCGTCCAATGAGCAGTTCTTC
few,TRBJ1-4,TRBV4-3,.,CASSQGRVVLANEKLFF,TGCGCCAGCAGCCAGGGCAGGGTGGTGCTCGCTAATGAAAAACTGTTTTTT
many,TRBJ2-1,TRBV7-3,.,CASSPPGGNHEQFF,TGTGCCAGCAGCCCCCCAGGGGGGAACCATGAGCAGTTCTTC
.,TRBJ2-5,TRBV20-1,.,CSAPQLSETQYF,TGCAGTGCTCCTCAATTATCGGAGACCCAGTACTTC
.,TRBJ1-2,TRBV29-1,TRBD1,CSVGRGSGNGYTF,TGCAGCGTCGGCAGGGGGAGCGGGAATGGCTACACCTTC
few,TRBJ1-1,TRBV20-1,.,CSARDTRAHEAFF,TGCAGTGCTAGAGACACTAGGGCACATGAAGCTTTCTTT
few,TRBJ1-5,TRBV10-3,.,CAISEYRTSQPQHF,TGTGCCATCAGTGAGTACAGGACCAGTCAGCCCCAGCATTTT
few,TRBJ1-4,TRBV5-1,.,CASSTQGVGEKLFF,TGCGCCAGCAGCACCCAGGGTGTGGGTGAAAAACTGTTTTTT
.,TRBJ2-3,TRBV7-8,TRBD2,CASSLVTSGGPWADTQYF,TGTGCCAGCAGCTTAGTGACTAGCGGGGGGCCCTGGGCAGATACGCAGTATTTT
.,TRBJ2-7,TRBV12-3/TRBV12-4,TRBD2,CASNSGGILSSEQYF,TGTGCCAGCAACTCGGGGGGAATACTTTCTAGCGAGCAGTACTTC
few,TRBJ1-1,TRBV27,.,CASSFGLMNTEAFF,TGTGCCAGCAGTTTTGGCTTAATGAACACTGAAGCTTTCTTT
.,TRBJ2-3,TRBV10-3,TRBD1,CAISERDRASGTDTQYF,TGTGCCATCAGTGAAAGGGACAGGGCCTCGGGAACAGATACGCAGTATTTT
few,TRBJ1-2,TRBV5-6,.,CASSSNNYGYTF,TGTGCCAGCAGCAGCAATAACTATGGCTACACCTTC
once,TRBJ2-5,TRBV9,.,CASSVSGPPGTQYF,TGTGCCAGCAGCGTTAGCGGTCCGCCTGGGACCCAGTACTTC
.,TRBJ1-6,TRBV27,TRBD1,CASSLGTGSSYNSPLHF,TGTGCCAGCAGCCTGGGGACAGGTAGCTCCTATAATTCACCCCTCCACTTT
few,TRBJ1-2,TRBV7-2,TRBD1,CASSPQTGGGYTF,TGTGCCAGCAGCCCACAGACAGGGGGCGGCTACACCTTC
.,TRBJ1-4,TRBV5-5,.,CASSLASGPYEKLFF,TGTGCCAGCAGCTTGGCTAGCGGGCCCTATGAAAAACTGTTTTTT
few,TRBJ2-5,TRBV28,.,CASSFSGSQETQYF,TGTGCCAGCAGTTTTTCTGGCAGCCAAGAGACCCAGTACTTC